This T cell receptor (beta chain) was documented in a study of T cells in Graves' hyperthyroidism and ophthalmopathy. This clonotype occurred a few times. Based on clinical symptoms, serum thyroxine and TRAb, thyroid ultrasound and orbital computed tomography, diagnoses were reached. CDR1 is SGDLS and CDR2 is YYNGEE in the germline V gene. The CDR3 runs 17 residues. Trimming took 4 bases from V and 0 from J; bases not matched to a gene: 8. Template material for amplifying TCR beta CDR3 regions consisted of RNA transcripts. The HTBI primer set drove a first-round RT-PCR of the TCR CDR3. TCRdb re-analysed the multiplex PCR reads in MiXCR, keeping a single row per CDR3 protein. The data hold 500,000 to 800,000 distinct CDR3 sequences, with about 45% observed a single time.

The rearrangement uses TRBV9 and TRBJ2-2; 8 bases match TRBD1. This TCR came from an adult man with Graves' disease, either hyperthyroidism or ophthalmopathy (not recorded which). Sequenced sample: peripheral blood or thyroid tissue (not recorded which). The CDR3 spells CASSFAGTGANTGELFF. As DNA, the CDR3 is TGTGCCAGCAGCTTTGCCGGGACAGGAGCGAACACCGGGGAGCTGTTTTTT.